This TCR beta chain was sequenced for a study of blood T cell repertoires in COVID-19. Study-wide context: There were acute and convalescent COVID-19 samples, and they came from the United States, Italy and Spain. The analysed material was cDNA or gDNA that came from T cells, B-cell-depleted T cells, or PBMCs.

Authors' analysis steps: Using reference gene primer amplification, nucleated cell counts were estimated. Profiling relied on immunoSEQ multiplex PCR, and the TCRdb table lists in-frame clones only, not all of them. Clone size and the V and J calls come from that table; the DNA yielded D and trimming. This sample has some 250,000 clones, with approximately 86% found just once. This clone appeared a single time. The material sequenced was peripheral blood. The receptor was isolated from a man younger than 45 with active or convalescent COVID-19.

CDR3 in amino acids: CSGAGDYGYTF. DNA for the CDR3: TGCAGCGGGGCAGGGGACTATGGCTACACCTTC. This rearrangement joins TRBV29-1 to TRBJ1-2; D may be TRBD1 (6 bases). Trimming left V 7 bases short and J 3 bases short, with 9 bases between. The CDR3 runs 11 residues. Germline loops: CDR1 SQVTM, CDR2 ANQGSEA.